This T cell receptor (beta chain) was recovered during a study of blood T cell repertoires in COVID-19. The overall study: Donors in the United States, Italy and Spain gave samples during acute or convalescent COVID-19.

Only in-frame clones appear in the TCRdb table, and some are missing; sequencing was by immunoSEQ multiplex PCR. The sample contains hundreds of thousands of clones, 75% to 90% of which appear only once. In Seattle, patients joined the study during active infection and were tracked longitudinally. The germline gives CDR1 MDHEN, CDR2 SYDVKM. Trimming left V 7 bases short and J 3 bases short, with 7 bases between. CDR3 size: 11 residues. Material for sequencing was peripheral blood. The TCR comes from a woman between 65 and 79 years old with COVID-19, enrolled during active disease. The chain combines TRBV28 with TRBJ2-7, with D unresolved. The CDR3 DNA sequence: TGTGCCAGCACCTCCCTCTACGAGCAGTACTTC. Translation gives CASTSLYEQYF.